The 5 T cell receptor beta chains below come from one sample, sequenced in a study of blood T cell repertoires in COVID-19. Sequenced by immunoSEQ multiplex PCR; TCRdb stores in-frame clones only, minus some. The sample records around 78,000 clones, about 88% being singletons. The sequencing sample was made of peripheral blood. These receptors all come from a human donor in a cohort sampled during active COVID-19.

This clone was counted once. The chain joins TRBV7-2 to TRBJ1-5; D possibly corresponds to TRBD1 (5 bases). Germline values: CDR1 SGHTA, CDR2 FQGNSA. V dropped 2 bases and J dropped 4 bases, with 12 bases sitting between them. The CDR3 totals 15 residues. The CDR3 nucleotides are TGTGCCAGCAGCTTAATCGTACAGGAGAATCAGCCCCAGCATTTT. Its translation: CASSLIVQENQPQHF.

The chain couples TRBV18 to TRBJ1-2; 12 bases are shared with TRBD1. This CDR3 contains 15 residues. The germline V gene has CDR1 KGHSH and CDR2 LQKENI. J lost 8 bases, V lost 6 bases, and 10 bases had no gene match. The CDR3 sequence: CASSPKGQGAPGYTF. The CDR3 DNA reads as TGTGCCAGCTCGCCAAAGGGACAGGGGGCGCCGGGCTACACCTTC.

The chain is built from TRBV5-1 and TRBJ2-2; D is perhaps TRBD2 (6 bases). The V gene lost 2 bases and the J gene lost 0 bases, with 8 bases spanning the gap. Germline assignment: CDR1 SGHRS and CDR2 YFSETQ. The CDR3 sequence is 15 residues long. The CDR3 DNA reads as TGCGCCAGCAGCTTTAGCGGTGCGAACACCGGGGAGCTGTTTTTT. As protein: CASSFSGANTGELFF.

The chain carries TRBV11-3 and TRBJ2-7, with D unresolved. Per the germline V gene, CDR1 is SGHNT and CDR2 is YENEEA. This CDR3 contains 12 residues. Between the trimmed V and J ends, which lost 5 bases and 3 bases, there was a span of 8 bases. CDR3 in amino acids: CASSQDNYEQYF. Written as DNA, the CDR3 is TGTGCCAGCAGCCAGGATAACTACGAGCAGTACTTC. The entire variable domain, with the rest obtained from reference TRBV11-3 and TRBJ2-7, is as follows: EAGVVQSPRYKIIEKKQPVAFWCNPISGHNTLYWYLQNLGQGPELLIRYENEEAVDDSQLPKDRFSAERLKGVDSTLKIQPAELGDSAVYLCASSQDNYEQYFGPGTRLTVT.

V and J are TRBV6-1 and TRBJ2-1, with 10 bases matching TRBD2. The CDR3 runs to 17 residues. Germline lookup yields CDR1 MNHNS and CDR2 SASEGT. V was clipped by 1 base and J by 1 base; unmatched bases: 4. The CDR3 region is CASSEGTSGMSYNEQFF. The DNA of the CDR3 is TGTGCCAGCAGTGAAGGAACTAGCGGGATGTCCTACAATGAGCAGTTCTTC.